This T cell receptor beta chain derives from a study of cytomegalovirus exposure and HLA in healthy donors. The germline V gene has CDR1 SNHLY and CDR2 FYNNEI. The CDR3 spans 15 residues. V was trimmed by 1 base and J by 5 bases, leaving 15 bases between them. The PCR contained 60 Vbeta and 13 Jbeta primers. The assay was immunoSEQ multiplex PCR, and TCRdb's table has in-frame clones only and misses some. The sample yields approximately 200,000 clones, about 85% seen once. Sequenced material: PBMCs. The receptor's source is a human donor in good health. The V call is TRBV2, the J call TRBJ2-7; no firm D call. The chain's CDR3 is CASSEGPLPPHEQYF. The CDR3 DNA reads TGTGCCAGCAGTGAAGGGCCCCTTCCCCCCCACGAGCAGTACTTC.